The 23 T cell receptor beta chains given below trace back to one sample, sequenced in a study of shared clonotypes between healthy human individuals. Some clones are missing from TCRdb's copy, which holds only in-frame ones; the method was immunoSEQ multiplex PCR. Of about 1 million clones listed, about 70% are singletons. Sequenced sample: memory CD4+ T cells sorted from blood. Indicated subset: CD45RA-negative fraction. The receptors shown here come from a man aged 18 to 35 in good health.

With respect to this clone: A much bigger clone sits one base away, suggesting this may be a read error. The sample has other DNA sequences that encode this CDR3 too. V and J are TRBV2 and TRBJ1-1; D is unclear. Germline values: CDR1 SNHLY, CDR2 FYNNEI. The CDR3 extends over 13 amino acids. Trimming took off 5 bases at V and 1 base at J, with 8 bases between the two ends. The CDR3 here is CASSYSRNTEAFF. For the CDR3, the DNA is TGTGCCAGCAGTTACTCCCGGAACACTGAAGCTTTCTTT.

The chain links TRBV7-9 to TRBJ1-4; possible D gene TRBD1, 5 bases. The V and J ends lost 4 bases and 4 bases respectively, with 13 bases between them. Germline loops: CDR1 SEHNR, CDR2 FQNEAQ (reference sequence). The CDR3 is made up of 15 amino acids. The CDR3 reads CASSSGTKGNEKLFF. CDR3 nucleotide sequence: TGTGCCAGCAGCTCTGGGACCAAGGGTAATGAAAAACTGTTTTTT. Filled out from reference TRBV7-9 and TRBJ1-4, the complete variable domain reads DTGVSQNPRHKITKRGQNVTFRCDPISEHNRLYWYRQTLGQGPEFLTYFQNEAQLEKSRLLSDRFSAERPKGSFSTLEIQRTEQGDSAMYLCASSSGTKGNEKLFFGSGTQLSVL.

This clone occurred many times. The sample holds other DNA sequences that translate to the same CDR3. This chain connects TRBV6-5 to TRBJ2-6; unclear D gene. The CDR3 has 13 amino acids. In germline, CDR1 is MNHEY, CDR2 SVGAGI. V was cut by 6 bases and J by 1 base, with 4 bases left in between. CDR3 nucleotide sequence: TGTGCCAGCAGCGGGTCTGGGGCCAACGTCCTGACTTTC. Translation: CASSGSGANVLTF.

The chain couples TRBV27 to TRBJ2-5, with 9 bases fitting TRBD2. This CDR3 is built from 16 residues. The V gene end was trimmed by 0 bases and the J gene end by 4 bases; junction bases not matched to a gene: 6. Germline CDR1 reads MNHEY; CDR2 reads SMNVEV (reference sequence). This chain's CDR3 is CASSLSRSGGGETQYF. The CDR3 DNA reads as TGTGCCAGCAGTTTATCGCGTAGCGGGGGTGGAGAGACCCAGTACTTC.

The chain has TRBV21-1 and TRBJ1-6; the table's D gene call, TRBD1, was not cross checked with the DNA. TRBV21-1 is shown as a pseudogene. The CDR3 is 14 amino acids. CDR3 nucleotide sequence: TGTGCCAGCAGCAACCGGGACAGAGATTCACCCCTCCACTTT. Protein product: CASSNRDRDSPLHF.

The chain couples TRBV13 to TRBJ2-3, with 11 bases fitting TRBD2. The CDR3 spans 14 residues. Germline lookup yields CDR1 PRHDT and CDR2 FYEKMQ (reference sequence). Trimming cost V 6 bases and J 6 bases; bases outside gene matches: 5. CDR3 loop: CASSTPSGGDTQYF. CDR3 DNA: TGTGCCAGCAGTACTCCTAGCGGGGGGGATACGCAGTATTTT.

The CDR3 sequence: CATGLAGFTGELFF. The CDR3 DNA is TGTGCCACGGGACTAGCGGGATTCACGGGGGAGCTGTTTTTT. The V call is TRBV2, the J call TRBJ2-2; TRBD2 matches 13 bases. Losses at the gene ends were 10 bases for V and 8 bases for J; bases not matched to a gene: 7. Looked up from germline, CDR1 is SNHLY and CDR2 is FYNNEI. This CDR3 is 14 amino acids long. Looking up the rest from reference TRBV2 and TRBJ2-2 gives the full variable domain: EPEVTQTPSHQVTQMGQEVILRCVPISNHLYFYWYRQILGQKVEFLVSFYNNEISEKSEIFDDQFSVERPDGSNFTLKIRSTKLEDSAMYFCATGLAGFTGELFFGEGSRLTVL.

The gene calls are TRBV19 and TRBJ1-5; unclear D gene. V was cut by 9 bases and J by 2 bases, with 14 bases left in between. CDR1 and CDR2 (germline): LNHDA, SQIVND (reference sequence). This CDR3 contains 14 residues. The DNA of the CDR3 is TGTGCCAGCCAGCTGGGAGGTGGCAATCAGCCCCAGCATTTT. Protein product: CASQLGGGNQPQHF.

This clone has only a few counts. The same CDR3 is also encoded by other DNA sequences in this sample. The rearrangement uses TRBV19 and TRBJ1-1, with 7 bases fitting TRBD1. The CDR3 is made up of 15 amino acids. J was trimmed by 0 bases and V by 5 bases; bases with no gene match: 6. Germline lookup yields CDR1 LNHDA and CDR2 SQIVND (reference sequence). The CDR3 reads CASSRTGTLNTEAFF. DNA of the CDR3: TGTGCCAGTAGTCGGACAGGAACACTGAACACTGAAGCTTTCTTT.

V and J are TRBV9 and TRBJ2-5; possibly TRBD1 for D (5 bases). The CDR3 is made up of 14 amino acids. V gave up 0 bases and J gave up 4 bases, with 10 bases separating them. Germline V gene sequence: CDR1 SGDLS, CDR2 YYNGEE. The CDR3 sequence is CASSVAVRGETQYF. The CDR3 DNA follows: TGTGCCAGCAGCGTAGCTGTAAGGGGAGAGACCCAGTACTTC.

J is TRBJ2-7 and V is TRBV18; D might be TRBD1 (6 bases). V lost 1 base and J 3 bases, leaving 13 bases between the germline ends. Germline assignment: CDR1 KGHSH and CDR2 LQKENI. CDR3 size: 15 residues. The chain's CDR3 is CASSPLQGSGYEQYF. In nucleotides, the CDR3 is TGTGCCAGCTCACCACTACAGGGATCGGGCTACGAGCAGTACTTC.

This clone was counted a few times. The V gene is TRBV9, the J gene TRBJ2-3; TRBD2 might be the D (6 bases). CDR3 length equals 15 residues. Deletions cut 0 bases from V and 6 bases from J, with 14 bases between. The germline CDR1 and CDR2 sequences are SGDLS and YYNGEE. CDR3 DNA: TGTGCCAGCAGCGTAGACGGGACTGCCACGGATACGCAGTATTTT. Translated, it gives CASSVDGTATDTQYF. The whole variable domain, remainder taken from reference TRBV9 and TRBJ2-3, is DSGVTQTPKHLITATGQRVTLRCSPRSGDLSVYWYQQSLDQGLQFLIQYYNGEERAKGNILERFSAQQFPDLHSELNLSSLELGDSALYFCASSVDGTATDTQYFGPGTRLTVL.

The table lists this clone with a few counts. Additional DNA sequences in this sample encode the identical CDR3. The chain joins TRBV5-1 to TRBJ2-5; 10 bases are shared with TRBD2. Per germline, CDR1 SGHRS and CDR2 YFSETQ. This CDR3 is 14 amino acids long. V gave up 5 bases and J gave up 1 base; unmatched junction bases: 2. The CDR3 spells CASSTSGIQETQYF. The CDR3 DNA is TGCGCCAGCAGTACTAGCGGGATCCAAGAGACCCAGTACTTC.

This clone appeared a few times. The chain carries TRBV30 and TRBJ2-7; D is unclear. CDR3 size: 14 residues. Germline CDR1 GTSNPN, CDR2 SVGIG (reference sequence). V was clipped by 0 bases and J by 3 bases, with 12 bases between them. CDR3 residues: CAWSVGLMGYEQYF. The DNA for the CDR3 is TGTGCCTGGAGTGTGGGTCTCATGGGCTACGAGCAGTACTTC.

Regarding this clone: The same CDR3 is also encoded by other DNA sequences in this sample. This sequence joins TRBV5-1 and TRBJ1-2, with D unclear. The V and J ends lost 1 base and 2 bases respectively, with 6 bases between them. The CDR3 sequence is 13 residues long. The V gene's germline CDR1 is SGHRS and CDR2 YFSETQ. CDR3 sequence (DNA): TGCGCCAGCAGCTTGCCTGGGAACTATGGCTACACCTTC. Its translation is CASSLPGNYGYTF.

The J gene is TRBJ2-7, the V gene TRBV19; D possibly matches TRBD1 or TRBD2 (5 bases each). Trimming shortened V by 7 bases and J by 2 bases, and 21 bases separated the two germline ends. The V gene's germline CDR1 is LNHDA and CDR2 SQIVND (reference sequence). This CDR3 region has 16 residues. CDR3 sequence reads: CASNQHGTADTYEQYF. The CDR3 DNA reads TGTGCCAGTAATCAACACGGGACGGCAGATACCTACGAGCAGTACTTC. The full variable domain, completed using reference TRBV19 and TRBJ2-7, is DGGITQSPKYLFRKEGQNVTLSCEQNLNHDAMYWYRQDPGQGLRLIYYSQIVNDFQKGDIAEGYSVSREKKESFPLTVTSAQKNPTAFYLCASNQHGTADTYEQYFGPGTRLTVT.

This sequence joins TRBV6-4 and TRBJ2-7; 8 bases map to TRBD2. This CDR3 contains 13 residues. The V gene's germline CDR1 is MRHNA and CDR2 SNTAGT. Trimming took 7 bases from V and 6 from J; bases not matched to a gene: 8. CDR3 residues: CASIYSGESEQYF. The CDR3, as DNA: TGTGCCAGCATATATAGCGGGGAGAGCGAGCAGTACTTC.

In DNA, the CDR3 is TGTGCCAGCAGCTTCGGACAGGGCACTAGCACAGATACGCAGTATTTT. This gives the protein CASSFGQGTSTDTQYF. The J gene is TRBJ2-3, the V gene TRBV5-4; 8 nucleotides agree with TRBD1. The ends lost 2 bases at V and 0 bases at J; junction bases unmatched: 5. Looked up from germline, CDR1 is SGHNT and CDR2 is YYREEE (reference sequence). There are 16 residues in the CDR3. Together with reference TRBV5-4 and TRBJ2-3, the CDR3 gives the full variable domain: ETGVTQSPTHLIKTRGQQVTLRCSSQSGHNTVSWYQQALGQGPQFIFQYYREEENGRGNFPPRFSGLQFPNYSSELNVNALELDDSALYLCASSFGQGTSTDTQYFGPGTRLTVL.

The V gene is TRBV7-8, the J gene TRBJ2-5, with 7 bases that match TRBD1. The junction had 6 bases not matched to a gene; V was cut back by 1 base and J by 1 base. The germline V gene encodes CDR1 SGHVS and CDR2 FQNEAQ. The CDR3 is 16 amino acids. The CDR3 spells CASSLEGGSSQETQYF. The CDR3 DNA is TGTGCCAGCAGCTTAGAAGGGGGCTCGTCCCAAGAGACCCAGTACTTC.

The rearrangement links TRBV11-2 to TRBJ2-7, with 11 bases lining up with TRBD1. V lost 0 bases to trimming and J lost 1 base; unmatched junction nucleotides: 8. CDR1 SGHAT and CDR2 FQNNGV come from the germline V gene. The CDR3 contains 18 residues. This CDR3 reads CASSLEDWGQGVSYEQYF. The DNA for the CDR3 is TGTGCCAGCAGCTTAGAAGATTGGGGACAGGGGGTTTCCTACGAGCAGTACTTC.

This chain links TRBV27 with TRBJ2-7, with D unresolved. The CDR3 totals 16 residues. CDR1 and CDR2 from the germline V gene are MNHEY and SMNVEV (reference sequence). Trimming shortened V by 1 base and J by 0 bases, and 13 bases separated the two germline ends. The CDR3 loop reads CASSLYSPPGSYEQYF. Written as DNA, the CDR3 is TGTGCCAGCAGTTTATATTCACCCCCCGGCTCCTACGAGCAGTACTTC.

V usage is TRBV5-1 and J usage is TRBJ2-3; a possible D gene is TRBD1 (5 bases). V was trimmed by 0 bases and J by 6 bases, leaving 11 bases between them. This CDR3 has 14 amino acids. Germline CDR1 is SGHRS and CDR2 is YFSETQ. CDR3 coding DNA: TGCGCCAGCAGCTTGGAGTTCAGGGTTGATACGCAGTATTTT. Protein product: CASSLEFRVDTQYF.

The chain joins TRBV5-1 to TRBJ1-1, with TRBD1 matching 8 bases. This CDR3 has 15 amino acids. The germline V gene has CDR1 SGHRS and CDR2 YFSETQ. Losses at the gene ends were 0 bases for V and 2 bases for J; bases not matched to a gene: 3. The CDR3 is CASSLAGQGNTEAFF. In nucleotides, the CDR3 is TGCGCCAGCAGCTTGGCCGGACAGGGTAACACTGAAGCTTTCTTT.